The next 27 T cell receptor gamma chains were all read from a single sample in a study of gamma delta lymphoproliferative disorders and STAT genes. TCRdb made new clone calls on the multiplex PCR reads using CATT. Here the sample spans more than 2,000 gamma-chain clones, about 11% being singletons. The receptor sequences were amplified from genomic DNA of peripheral blood mononuclear cells. Sequencing was carried out using blood. These receptors came from a human donor in good health.

This clone is categorized as medium-sized. This chain connects TRGV8 to TRGJ1 or TRGJ2. TCRdb offers no J gene call, so here the DNA was matched to germline to obtain one. This CDR3 is 10 amino acids long. Germline loops: CDR1 VENAVY, CDR2 YDSYNSRV. Germline trimming cut 2 bases from V and 12 bases from J; bases unmatched to any gene: 4. The DNA of the CDR3 is TGTGCCACCTGGGATAAAGGGAAACTCTTT. Protein: CATWDKGKLF.

This clone is medium-sized (0.01 to 0.1%) by share. The chain joins TRGV3 to TRGJ1 or TRGJ2. TCRdb records no J gene; here it was assigned by comparing the DNA to germline. V shed 3 bases and J 2 bases; nucleotides not matched to a gene: 7. The length of the CDR3 is 14 residues. Looked up from germline, CDR1 is VTNTFY and CDR2 is YDVSTARD (reference sequence). The CDR3 sequence: CATWDGRHYYKKLF. The CDR3 nucleotides are TGTGCCACCTGGGACGGCCGCCATTATTATAAGAAACTCTTT.

By sample share, this clone is medium-sized. V gene TRGV9 combines with J gene TRGJ1 or TRGJ2. No J segment appears in TCRdb, so it was assigned here by matching the sequence to germline. The germline V gene has CDR1 GITISATS and CDR2 ISYDGTV (reference sequence). The V and J ends lost 0 bases and 4 bases, in that order; junction bases with no gene match: 6. This CDR3 spans 14 amino acids. CDR3 bases: TGTGCCTTGTGGGAGGTGCAGTGGTATTATAAGAAACTCTTT. It yields the protein CALWEVQWYYKKLF.

By share, this clone ranks as medium-sized (0.01 to 0.1%). Other DNA sequences from this sample encode an identical CDR3 as well. The V call is TRGV2, the J call TRGJ1 or TRGJ2. TCRdb leaves out the J gene; it was filled in here by matching the DNA to germline. Trimming took 1 base from V and 0 from J; bases not matched to a gene: 3. The CDR3 runs to 14 residues. From germline, CDR1 is EGSNGY and CDR2 YDSYNSKV. CDR3 loop: CATWDGQNYYKKLF. CDR3 coding DNA: TGTGCCACCTGGGACGGCCAGAATTATTATAAGAAACTCTTT.

By proportion, this clone is medium-sized. The genes are TRGV5 and TRGJ1 or TRGJ2. Assignment of the J gene here rests on matching the DNA to germline, because TCRdb gives none. CDR1 is VINAFY and CDR2 is YDVSNSKD in the germline V gene. This CDR3 has 13 residues. J lost 5 bases, V lost 0 bases, and 4 bases had no gene match. CDR3: CATWDRQHYKKLF. The CDR3 DNA sequence: TGTGCCACCTGGGACAGGCAACATTATAAGAAACTCTTT.

There are a few counts of this clone. This sample includes further DNA sequences coding for the same CDR3. The V call is TRGV4, the J call TRGJ1 or TRGJ2. The J gene was not available in TCRdb and was assigned here by matching the DNA to germline segments. The V gene's germline CDR1 is EGSTGY and CDR2 YDSYTSSV. The trim removed 9 bases at V and 1 base at J, leaving 3 bases unmatched. The CDR3 loop spans 11 amino acids. The CDR3 is CATLNYYKKLF. The DNA of the CDR3 is TGTGCCACCCTTAATTATTATAAGAAACTCTTT.

This clone counts as medium-sized (0.01 to 0.1%). The chain uses TRGV8 and TRGJP1. Germline matching of the DNA provided the J gene here, since TCRdb leaves it blank. V dropped 0 bases and J dropped 2; count of bases not matched to a gene: 3. Germline values: CDR1 VENAVY, CDR2 YDSYNSRV. The CDR3 consists of 15 residues. CDR3 DNA: TGTGCCACCTGGGATAGGCGAACCACTGGTTGGTTCAAGATATTT. It is translated as CATWDRRTTGWFKIF.

This clone qualifies as medium-sized. The V call is TRGV4, the J call TRGJ1 or TRGJ2. The J gene, missing from TCRdb, was assigned here through DNA to germline matching. The J segment lost 8 bases and the V segment lost 8 bases, leaving 18 bases of the junction unmatched. Germline CDR1 EGSTGY, CDR2 YDSYTSSV. CDR3 length equals 14 residues. CDR3 in DNA: TGTGCCACCTCCCACCAACATTCCCCCAATAAGAAACTCTTT. It yields the protein CATSHQHSPNKKLF.

Relative to its sample, this clone is medium-sized. This sequence joins TRGV4 and TRGJ1 or TRGJ2. TCRdb does not report a J gene; here it was assigned by matching the DNA to germline references. The V gene end was trimmed by 2 bases and the J gene end by 11 bases; junction bases not matched to a gene: 12. Per germline, CDR1 EGSTGY and CDR2 YDSYTSSV. The CDR3 loop spans 13 amino acids. Here the CDR3 DNA reads TGTGCCACCTGGGATGAGAGGTTCGAGGAGAAACTCTTT. Protein product: CATWDERFEEKLF.

This clone was detected once. The rearrangement links TRGV2 to TRGJ1 or TRGJ2. No J gene was available from TCRdb, and it was assigned here by a germline match of the DNA. The V gene's germline CDR1 is EGSNGY and CDR2 YDSYNSKV. Trimming at V came to 5 bases and at J to 5 bases, leaving 9 bases not matched to a gene. This CDR3 is built from 13 residues. The DNA of the CDR3 is TGTGCCACCTGGGGGGGCGAGGATTATAAGAAACTCTTT. Amino acids: CATWGGEDYKKLF.

This clone has just a few counts. The chain couples TRGV11 to TRGJP2. The J gene was not available in TCRdb and was assigned here by matching the DNA to germline segments. TRGV11 is filed as an ORF, its function uncertain. With 6 bases clipped from V and 4 bases from J, the junction kept 5 bases outside the gene matches. CDR3 length: 14 residues. The chain's CDR3 is CACWIQDSDWIKTF. In DNA form, the CDR3 reads TGTGCCTGCTGGATTCAGGATAGTGATTGGATCAAGACGTTT.

This clone is medium-sized (0.01 to 0.1%) in the sample. The DNA is left out, because the CDR3 cannot be placed on it with certainty; the CDR3 is given as TCRdb lists it. J gene calling gave no result, while the V gene is TRGV11. TRGV11 falls under the ORF class, with uncertain function. The CDR3 contains 19 residues when both ends are counted. CDR3 protein: CTTVPAGLRGNRTGWFKIF.

This clone is categorized as medium-sized. This chain connects TRGV5 to TRGJP1. The J gene was missing in TCRdb and was found by matching the end of the DNA to germline. This CDR3 has 16 residues. V trimming: 0 bases; J trimming: 6 bases; junction bases outside the gene matches: 10. CDR1 is VINAFY, CDR2 YDVSNSKD, per germline. CDR3 DNA: TGTGCCACCTGGGACAGGCCTAGGAGGGCTGGTTGGTTCAAGATATTT. It is translated as CATWDRPRRAGWFKIF.

By proportion, this clone is medium-sized. The gene calls are TRGV2 and TRGJ1 or TRGJ2. Assignment of the J gene here rests on matching the DNA to germline, because TCRdb gives none. The CDR3 is 13 residues long. Germline-derived CDR1 and CDR2 are EGSNGY and YDSYNSKV. With 1 base clipped from V and 7 bases from J, the junction kept 7 bases outside the gene matches. In DNA, the CDR3 is TGTGCCACCTGGGACGGCTTTCAGTATAAGAAACTCTTT. This gives the protein CATWDGFQYKKLF.

This CDR3 is CAAWDPPFTGWFKIF. The CDR3 DNA sequence: TGTGCTGCGTGGGATCCTCCCTTCACTGGTTGGTTCAAGATATTT. The chain joins TRGV10 to TRGJP1. Assignment of the J gene here rests on matching the DNA to germline, because TCRdb gives none. TRGV10 qualifies as an ORF whose function is uncertain. The CDR3 spans 15 residues. Germline trimming cut 8 bases from V and 4 bases from J; bases unmatched to any gene: 11.

This clone qualifies as medium-sized (0.01 to 0.1%). This chain uses TRGV8 with TRGJ1 or TRGJ2. TCRdb is silent on the J gene; assignment here came from matching the DNA to germline. CDR1 is VENAVY, CDR2 YDSYNSRV, per germline. The J segment lost 3 bases and the V segment lost 2 bases, leaving 1 base of the junction unmatched. The CDR3 contains 12 residues. CDR3 sequence reads: CATWDTYYKKLF. The CDR3 nucleotides read TGTGCCACCTGGGATACTTATTATAAGAAACTCTTT.

By proportion, this clone is medium-sized. V gene TRGV8 combines with J gene TRGJ1 or TRGJ2. The J gene was missing in TCRdb and was found by matching the end of the DNA to germline. V shed 1 base and J 7 bases; nucleotides not matched to a gene: 13. The CDR3 is 15 amino acids. CDR1 and CDR2 from the germline V gene are VENAVY and YDSYNSRV. CDR3: CATWDSSVIRYKKLF. CDR3 in DNA: TGTGCCACCTGGGATAGTTCCGTTATTAGGTATAAGAAACTCTTT.

The genes are TRGV3 and TRGJ1 or TRGJ2. Since TCRdb gives no J gene, matching the DNA to germline was used here to assign it. In germline, CDR1 is VTNTFY, CDR2 YDVSTARD (reference sequence). V was clipped by 0 bases and J by 7 bases; unmatched bases: 9. CDR3 length: 14 residues. CDR3 bases: TGTGCCACCTGGGACAGGCGGCTCGGATATAAGAAACTCTTT. Translated, it gives CATWDRRLGYKKLF.

In its sample, this clone is large. The V and J genes are TRGV4 and TRGJP1. TCRdb does not report a J gene; here it was assigned by matching the DNA to germline references. This CDR3 contains 15 residues. The V and J ends lost 4 bases and 3 bases, in that order; junction bases with no gene match: 8. Germline assignment: CDR1 EGSTGY and CDR2 YDSYTSSV. The CDR3 DNA reads as TGTGCCACCTGGGAGGAGAGTTCCACTGGTTGGTTCAAGATATTT. Translation gives CATWEESSTGWFKIF.

This clone is medium-sized within its sample. The chain couples TRGV4 to TRGJ1 or TRGJ2. TCRdb records no J gene; here it was assigned by comparing the DNA to germline. V lost 0 bases, J lost 8 bases, and 4 bases stayed unmatched. Per the germline V gene, CDR1 is EGSTGY and CDR2 is YDSYTSSV. The CDR3 spans 12 residues. The CDR3 sequence is CATWDGQDKKLF. The CDR3 coding sequence is TGTGCCACCTGGGATGGGCAGGATAAGAAACTCTTT.

By proportion, this clone is medium-sized. The chain carries TRGV4 and TRGJ1 or TRGJ2. No J gene was available from TCRdb, and it was assigned here by a germline match of the DNA. Germline V lookup: CDR1 EGSTGY, CDR2 YDSYTSSV. The CDR3 consists of 15 residues. V lost 0 bases and J lost 3; bases outside the gene matches: 8. This CDR3 is CATWDGPGVYYKKLF. In nucleotides, the CDR3 is TGTGCCACCTGGGATGGGCCGGGAGTTTATTATAAGAAACTCTTT.

In its sample, this clone is medium-sized (0.01 to 0.1%). A single base separates this from a much larger clone, so it may be a read error. The CDR3 bases are TGTGCTGCGTGGAATTATTATAAGAAACTCTTT. Translating gives CAAWNYYKKLF. The rearrangement links TRGV10 to TRGJ1 or TRGJ2. Germline matching of the DNA provided the J gene here, since TCRdb leaves it blank. TRGV10 is noted as an ORF with a role that remains uncertain. V was clipped by 8 bases and J by 1 base; unmatched bases: 0. The CDR3 covers 11 residues.

This clone was seen only a few times. The rearrangement uses TRGV4 and TRGJ1 or TRGJ2. TCRdb does not report a J gene; here it was assigned by matching the DNA to germline references. CDR3 size: 11 residues. Germline V lookup: CDR1 EGSTGY, CDR2 YDSYTSSV. The V segment lost 10 bases and the J segment 0 bases; nucleotides outside the gene matches: 3. Here the CDR3 reads CATRNYYKKLF. The CDR3, as DNA: TGTGCCACGCGGAATTATTATAAGAAACTCTTT.

By sample share, this clone is medium-sized. V is TRGV2 and J is TRGJP2. TCRdb supplies no J gene; here it was assigned by aligning the nucleotide sequence to germline. The length of the CDR3 is 17 residues. The V gene end was trimmed by 0 bases and the J gene end by 2 bases; junction bases not matched to a gene: 9. Germline CDR1 and CDR2: EGSNGY and YDSYNSKV. CDR3 DNA: TGTGCCACCTGGGACGGGCCATGGGGGAGTAGTGATTGGATCAAGACGTTT. Its protein product is CATWDGPWGSSDWIKTF.

Remarks on this clone: The protein held in TCRdb is that of a much larger clone and does not match this DNA's translation at residue 11, likely because of a read error; the protein shown is translated from the DNA. V is TRGV2 and J is TRGJP2. TCRdb gives no J gene; it was assigned here by matching the DNA to germline. CDR3 length: 16 residues. In germline, CDR1 is EGSNGY, CDR2 YDSYNSKV. CDR3 nucleotide sequence: TGTGCCACCTGGGACGGGCAAAGCAAGAGTGGTTGGATCAAGACGTTT. As protein: CATWDGQSKSGWIKTF.

This chain uses TRGV4 with TRGJ1 or TRGJ2. Germline matching of the DNA provided the J gene here, since TCRdb leaves it blank. Germline CDR1 and CDR2: EGSTGY and YDSYTSSV. The CDR3 runs to 14 residues. The junction had 15 bases not matched to a gene; V was cut back by 9 bases and J by 4 bases. The CDR3 sequence is CATPDLSRYYKKLF. CDR3 nucleotide sequence: TGTGCCACCCCCGATTTGTCTCGGTATTATAAGAAACTCTTT.

The J gene is TRGJP1, the V gene TRGV4. The J gene is not listed in TCRdb, so it was assigned here from a DNA match to germline. This CDR3 comprises 12 residues. The V segment lost 6 bases and the J segment 2 bases; nucleotides outside the gene matches: 0. Germline V CDR1 and CDR2: EGSTGY, YDSYTSSV. The DNA for the CDR3 is TGTGCCACCTGGACCACTGGTTGGTTCAAGATATTT. This encodes CATWTTGWFKIF.